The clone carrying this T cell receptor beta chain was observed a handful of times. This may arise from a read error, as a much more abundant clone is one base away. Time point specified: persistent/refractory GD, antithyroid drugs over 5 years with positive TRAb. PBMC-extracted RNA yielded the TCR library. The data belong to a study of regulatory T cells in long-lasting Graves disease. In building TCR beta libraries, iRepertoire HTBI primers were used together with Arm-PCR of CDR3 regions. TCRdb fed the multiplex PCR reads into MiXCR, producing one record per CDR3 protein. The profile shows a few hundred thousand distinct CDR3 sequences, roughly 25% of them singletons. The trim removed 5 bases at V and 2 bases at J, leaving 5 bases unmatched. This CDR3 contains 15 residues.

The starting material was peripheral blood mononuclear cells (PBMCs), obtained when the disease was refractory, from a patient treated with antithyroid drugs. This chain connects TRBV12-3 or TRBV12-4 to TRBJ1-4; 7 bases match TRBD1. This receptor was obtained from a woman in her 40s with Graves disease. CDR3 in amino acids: CASSRQGLTNEKLFF. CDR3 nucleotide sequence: TGTGCCAGCAGTAGACAGGGTCTCACTAATGAAAAACTGTTTTTT.